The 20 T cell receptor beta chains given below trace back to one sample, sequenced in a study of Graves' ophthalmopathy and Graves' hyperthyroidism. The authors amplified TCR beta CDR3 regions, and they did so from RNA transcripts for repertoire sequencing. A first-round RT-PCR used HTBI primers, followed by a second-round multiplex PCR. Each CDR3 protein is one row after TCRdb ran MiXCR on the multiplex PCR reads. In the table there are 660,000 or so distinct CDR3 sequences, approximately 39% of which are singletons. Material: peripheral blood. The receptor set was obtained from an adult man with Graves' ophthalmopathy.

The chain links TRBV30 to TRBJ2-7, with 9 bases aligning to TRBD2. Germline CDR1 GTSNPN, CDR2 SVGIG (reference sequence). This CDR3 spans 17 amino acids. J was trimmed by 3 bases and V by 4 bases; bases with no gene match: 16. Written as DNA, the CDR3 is TGTGCCTGGAACCTAGCGGGGAGAAGGGAAATGCGCTACGAGCAGTACTTC. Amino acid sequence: CAWNLAGRREMRYEQYF.

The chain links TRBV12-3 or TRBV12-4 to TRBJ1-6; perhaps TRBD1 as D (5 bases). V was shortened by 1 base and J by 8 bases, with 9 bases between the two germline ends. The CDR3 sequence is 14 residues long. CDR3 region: CASSLDAGDSPLHF. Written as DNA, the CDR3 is TGTGCCAGCAGTTTAGATGCGGGGGATTCACCCCTCCACTTT.

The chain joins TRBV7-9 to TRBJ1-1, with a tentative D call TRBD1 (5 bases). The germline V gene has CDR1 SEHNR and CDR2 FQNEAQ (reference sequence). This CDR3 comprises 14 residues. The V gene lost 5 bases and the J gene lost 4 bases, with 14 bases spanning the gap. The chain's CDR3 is CASSSIKGTTEAFF. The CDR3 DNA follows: TGTGCCAGCAGCAGCATAAAAGGGACCACTGAAGCTTTCTTT. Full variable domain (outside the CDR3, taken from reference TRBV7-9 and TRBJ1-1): DTGVSQNPRHKITKRGQNVTFRCDPISEHNRLYWYRQTLGQGPEFLTYFQNEAQLEKSRLLSDRFSAERPKGSFSTLEIQRTEQGDSAMYLCASSSIKGTTEAFFGQGTRLTVV.

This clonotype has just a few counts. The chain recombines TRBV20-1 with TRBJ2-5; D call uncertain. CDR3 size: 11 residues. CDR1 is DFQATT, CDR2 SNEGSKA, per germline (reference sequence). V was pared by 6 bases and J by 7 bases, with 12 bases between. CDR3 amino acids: CSAQDIRTQYF. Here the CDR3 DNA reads TGCAGTGCCCAGGATATCCGGACCCAGTACTTC.

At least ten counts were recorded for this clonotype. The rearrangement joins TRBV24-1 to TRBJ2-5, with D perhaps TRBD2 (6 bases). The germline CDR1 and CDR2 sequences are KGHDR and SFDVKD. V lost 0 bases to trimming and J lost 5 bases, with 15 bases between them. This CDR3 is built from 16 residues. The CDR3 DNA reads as TGTGCCACCAGTGATTTGAAGCCCCCGGAGGGGGAGACCCAGTACTTC. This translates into CATSDLKPPEGETQYF.

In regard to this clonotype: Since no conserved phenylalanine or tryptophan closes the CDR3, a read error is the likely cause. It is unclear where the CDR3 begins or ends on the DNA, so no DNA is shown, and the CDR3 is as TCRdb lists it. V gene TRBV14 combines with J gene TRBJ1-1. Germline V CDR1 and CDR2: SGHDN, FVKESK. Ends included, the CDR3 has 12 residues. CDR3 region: CAGSQDVGTANY.

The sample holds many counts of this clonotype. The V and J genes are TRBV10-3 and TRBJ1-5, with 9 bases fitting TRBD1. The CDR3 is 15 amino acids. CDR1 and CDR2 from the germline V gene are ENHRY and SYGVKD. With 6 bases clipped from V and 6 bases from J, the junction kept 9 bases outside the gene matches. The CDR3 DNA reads TGTGCCATCAGCCTTTCGGGACAGGGAAGTCAGCCCCAGCATTTT. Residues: CAISLSGQGSQPQHF.

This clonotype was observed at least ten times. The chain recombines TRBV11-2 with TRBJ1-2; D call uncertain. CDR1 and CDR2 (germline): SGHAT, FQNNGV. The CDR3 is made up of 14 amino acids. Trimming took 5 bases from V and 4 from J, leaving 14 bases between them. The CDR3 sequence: CASSHRGLGYGYTF. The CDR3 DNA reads TGTGCCAGCAGCCACCGCGGTTTGGGCTATGGCTACACCTTC. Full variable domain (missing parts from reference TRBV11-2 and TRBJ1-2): EAGVAQSPRYKIIEKRQSVAFWCNPISGHATLYWYQQILGQGPKLLIQFQNNGVVDDSQLPKDRFSAERLKGVDSTLKIQPAKLEDSAVYLCASSHRGLGYGYTFGSGTRLTVV.

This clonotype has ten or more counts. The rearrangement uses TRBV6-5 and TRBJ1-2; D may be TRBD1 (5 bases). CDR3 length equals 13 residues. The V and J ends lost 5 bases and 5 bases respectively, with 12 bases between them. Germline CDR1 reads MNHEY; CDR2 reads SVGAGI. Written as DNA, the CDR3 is TGTGCCAGCAGTGGGGCCCAACATTATGGCTACACCTTC. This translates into CASSGAQHYGYTF.

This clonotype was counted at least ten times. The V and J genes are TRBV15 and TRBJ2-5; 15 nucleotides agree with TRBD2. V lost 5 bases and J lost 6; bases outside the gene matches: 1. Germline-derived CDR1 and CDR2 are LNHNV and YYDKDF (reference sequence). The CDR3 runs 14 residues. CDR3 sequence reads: CATSGLAGGKTQYF. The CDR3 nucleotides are TGTGCCACCAGCGGACTAGCGGGGGGGAAGACCCAGTACTTC.

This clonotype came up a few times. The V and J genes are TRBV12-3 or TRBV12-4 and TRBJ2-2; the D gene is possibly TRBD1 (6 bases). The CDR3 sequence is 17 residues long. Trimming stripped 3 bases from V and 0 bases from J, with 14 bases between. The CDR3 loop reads CASSLTGTTANTGELFF. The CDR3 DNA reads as TGTGCCAGCAGTTTGACAGGTACAACGGCGAACACCGGGGAGCTGTTTTTT.

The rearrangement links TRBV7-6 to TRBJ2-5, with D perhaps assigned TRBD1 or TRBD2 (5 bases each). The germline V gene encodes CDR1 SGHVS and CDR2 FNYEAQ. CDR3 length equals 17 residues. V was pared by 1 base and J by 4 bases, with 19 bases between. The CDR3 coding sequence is TGTGCCAGCAGCTTAGACATACCGGGACGCGGTTCAGAGACCCAGTACTTC. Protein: CASSLDIPGRGSETQYF.

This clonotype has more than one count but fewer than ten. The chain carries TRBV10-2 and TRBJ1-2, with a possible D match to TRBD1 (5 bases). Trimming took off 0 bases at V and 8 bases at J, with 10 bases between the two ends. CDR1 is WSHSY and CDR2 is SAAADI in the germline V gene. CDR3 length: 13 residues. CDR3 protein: CASSESGRGGYTF. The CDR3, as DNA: TGCGCCAGCAGTGAGTCAGGGAGGGGAGGCTACACCTTC.

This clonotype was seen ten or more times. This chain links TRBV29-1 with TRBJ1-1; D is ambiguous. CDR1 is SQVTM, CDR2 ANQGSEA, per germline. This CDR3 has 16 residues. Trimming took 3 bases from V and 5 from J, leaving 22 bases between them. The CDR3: CSVEEDGSGVRTEAFF. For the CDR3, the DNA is TGCAGCGTTGAGGAGGACGGTTCGGGCGTAAGGACTGAAGCTTTCTTT.

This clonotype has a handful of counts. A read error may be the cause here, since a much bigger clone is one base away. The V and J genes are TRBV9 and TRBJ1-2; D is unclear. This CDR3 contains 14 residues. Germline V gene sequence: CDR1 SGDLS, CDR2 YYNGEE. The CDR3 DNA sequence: TGTGCCAGCAGCCTTAACGGGAGAACGCATGGCCACACCTTC. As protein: CASSLNGRTHGHTF.

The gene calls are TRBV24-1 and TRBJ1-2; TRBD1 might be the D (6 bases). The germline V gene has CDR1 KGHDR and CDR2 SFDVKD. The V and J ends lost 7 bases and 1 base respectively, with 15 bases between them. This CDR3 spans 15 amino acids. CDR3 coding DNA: TGTGCCACCAGCAGCCTGAACAGGGTTAACTATGGCTACACCTTC. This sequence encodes CATSSLNRVNYGYTF.

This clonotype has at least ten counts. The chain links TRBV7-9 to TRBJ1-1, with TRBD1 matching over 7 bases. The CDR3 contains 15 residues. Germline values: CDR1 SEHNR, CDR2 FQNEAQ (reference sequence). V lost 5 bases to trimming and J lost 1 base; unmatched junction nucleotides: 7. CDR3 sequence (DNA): TGTGCCAGCAGCAAATTGGGACAGCCGAACACTGAAGCTTTCTTT. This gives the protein CASSKLGQPNTEAFF.

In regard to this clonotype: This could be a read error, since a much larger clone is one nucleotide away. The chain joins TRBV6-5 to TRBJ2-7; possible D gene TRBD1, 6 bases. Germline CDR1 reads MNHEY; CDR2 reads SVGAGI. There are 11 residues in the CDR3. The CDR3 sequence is CASIEGHEQHF. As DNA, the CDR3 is TGTGCCAGCATTGAGGGACACGAGCAGCACTTC.

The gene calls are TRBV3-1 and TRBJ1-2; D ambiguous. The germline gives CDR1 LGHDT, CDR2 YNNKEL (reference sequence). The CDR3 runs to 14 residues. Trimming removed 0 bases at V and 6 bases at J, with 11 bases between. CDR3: CASSQEGLRNGYTF. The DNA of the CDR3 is TGTGCCAGCAGCCAAGAGGGGTTGAGGAATGGCTACACCTTC. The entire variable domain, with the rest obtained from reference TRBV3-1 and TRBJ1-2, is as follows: DTAVSQTPKYLVTQMGNDKSIKCEQNLGHDTMYWYKQDSKKFLKIMFSYNNKELIINETVPNRFSPKSPDKAHLNLHINSLELGDSAVYFCASSQEGLRNGYTFGSGTRLTVV.

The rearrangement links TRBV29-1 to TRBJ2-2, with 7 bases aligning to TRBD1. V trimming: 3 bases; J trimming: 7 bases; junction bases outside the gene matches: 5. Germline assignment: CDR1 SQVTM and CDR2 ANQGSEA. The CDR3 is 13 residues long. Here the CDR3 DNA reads TGCAGCGTTGAGGTCAGGGGGAACGGGGAGCTGTTTTTT. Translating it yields CSVEVRGNGELFF.